Sequencing of this T cell receptor beta chain was carried out in a study of blood T cell repertoires in COVID-19. About the study: COVID-19 samples collected from the United States, Italy and Spain covered acute and convalescent phases.

Using immunoSEQ multiplex PCR, the repertoire was profiled, and TCRdb retains in-frame clones only, with some absent. The sample records roughly 200,000 clones, 86% being singletons. Germline-derived CDR1 and CDR2 are MGHRA and YSYEKL. The CDR3 has 17 amino acids. The ends lost 2 bases at V and 6 bases at J; junction bases unmatched: 5. Study members were between about 18 and 90 years old and lived in 25 or so US regions. Exposed volunteers were people who met a COVID-19 case within 2 weeks before study entry. Material for sequencing was PBMCs or T cells enriched from blood (not recorded which). This chain links TRBV4-1 with TRBJ2-1; 15 nucleotides agree with TRBD2. The source is a woman in her thirties who had been exposed to COVID-19. CDR3 in DNA: TGCGCCAGCAGCCAAACCCTGGGACTAGCGGGGGGCAATGAGCAGTTCTTC. It translates to CASSQTLGLAGGNEQFF.